Shown below are 19 T cell receptor beta chains from a single sample sequenced in a study of cytomegalovirus exposure and HLA in healthy donors (dated by TCRdb to 2016 to 2017). The library was produced with the immunoSEQ multiplex PCR assay. TCRdb stores this immuneACCESS table with in-frame sequences only. Part of the clones is absent; in the studies checked, under half of the shortfall reflects unresolved V genes, and no reason is known for the rest. Counted in this sample were more than 45,000 clones; 89% of them appeared once. More than 14% of the sample rests with the top ten. The specimen sequenced was PBMCs. The source is a woman under 30 in good health and CMV-seronegative.

The CDR3 coding sequence is TGTGCCAGCAGCCGGGACAGCTCCTACGAGCAGTACTTC. Encoded protein: CASSRDSSYEQYF. The chain recombines TRBV7-9 with TRBJ2-7, with 7 bases aligning to TRBD1. The CDR3 is made up of 13 amino acids. Germline V lookup: CDR1 SEHNR, CDR2 FQNEAQ (reference sequence). V shed 5 bases, J shed 0 bases, and the junction held 1 base outside the gene matches.

In this sample, this clone turned up once. The chain is built from TRBV18 and TRBJ2-7; TRBD2 aligns across 7 bases. The CDR3 is 15 amino acids. The V gene end was trimmed by 0 bases and the J gene end by 5 bases; junction bases not matched to a gene: 7. In germline, CDR1 is KGHSH, CDR2 LQKENI. DNA of the CDR3: TGTGCCAGCTCACCACCGACGGGGGGACTCCACGAGCAGTACTTC. Translated: CASSPPTGGLHEQYF.

The count of this clone is one. The germline gene is not matched at one end of the junction; a read error may be the cause. This chain uses TRBV7-2 with TRBJ2-7, with TRBD2 as a possible D gene (5 bases). Germline CDR1 reads SGHTA; CDR2 reads FQGNSA. The CDR3 is 14 amino acids. The CDR3 DNA sequence: TGTGCCAGCAGCTTAGCGCCTAGCTCCCACGAGCAGTACTTC. As protein: CASSLAPSSHEQYF. The full variable domain, completed using reference TRBV7-2 and TRBJ2-7, is GAGVSQSPSNKVTEKGKDVELRCDPISGHTALYWYRQSLGQGLEFLIYFQGNSAPDKSGLPSDRFSAERTGGSVSTLTIQRTQQEDSAVYLCASSLAPSSHEQYFGPGTRLTVT.

The genes are TRBV28 and TRBJ1-2; TRBD1 agrees at 8 bases. Germline trimming cut 6 bases from V and 4 bases from J; bases unmatched to any gene: 7. This CDR3 has 14 amino acids. From germline, CDR1 is MDHEN and CDR2 SYDVKM. CDR3 bases: TGTGCCAGCAGACCGACAGGGGCGGGCTATGGCTACACCTTC. This gives the protein CASRPTGAGYGYTF.

The genes are TRBV7-3 and TRBJ1-4; weak D call: TRBD1 (5 bases). This CDR3 is built from 15 residues. The V end was cut by 5 bases, the J end by 7 bases, with 17 bases between. Germline V gene data show CDR1 as SGHTA and CDR2 as FQGTGA. DNA for the CDR3: TGTGCCAGCAGCCCCAGGGCGGGGATAGGTGAAAAACTGTTTTTT. This encodes CASSPRAGIGEKLFF.

This chain connects TRBV28 to TRBJ1-1; TRBD1 is a possible D gene (5 bases). The CDR3 length is 15 residues. V was clipped by 8 bases and J by 5 bases, with 21 bases between them. Per germline, CDR1 MDHEN and CDR2 SYDVKM. DNA of the CDR3: TGTGCCAGCTTGTTTCCCGGCGGGGGAAGGACTGAAGCTTTCTTT. Encoded protein: CASLFPGGGRTEAFF.

The chain recombines TRBV15 with TRBJ2-3, with a weak D call TRBD2 (6 bases). V was pared by 6 bases and J by 9 bases, with 16 bases between. The CDR3 has 13 residues. Germline values: CDR1 LNHNV, CDR2 YYDKDF (reference sequence). CDR3 amino acids: CATSIGTSETQYF. The CDR3 DNA sequence: TGTGCCACCAGTATAGGGACTTCGGAGACGCAGTATTTT.

The rearrangement links TRBV7-9 to TRBJ2-7; 12 bases line up with TRBD1. The junction had 10 bases not matched to a gene; V was cut back by 5 bases and J by 2 bases. Per the germline V gene, CDR1 is SEHNR and CDR2 is FQNEAQ (reference sequence). The CDR3 is 17 amino acids. CDR3 in DNA: TGTGCCAGCAGCCATGGGGGGGACAGGGGGCTGCCCTACGAGCAGTACTTC. Amino acids: CASSHGGDRGLPYEQYF.

This chain joins TRBV9 and TRBJ2-3; a possible D gene is TRBD2 (7 bases). The CDR3 length is 13 residues. Trimming shortened V by 5 bases and J by 5 bases, and 12 bases separated the two germline ends. Germline assignment: CDR1 SGDLS and CDR2 YYNGEE. CDR3 loop: CASSWRGGDTQYF. The CDR3 bases are TGTGCCAGCAGTTGGAGGGGGGGAGATACGCAGTATTTT.

V and J are TRBV6-1 and TRBJ2-1; D gene unclear. The germline V gene encodes CDR1 MNHNS and CDR2 SASEGT. Between the trimmed V and J ends, which lost 1 base and 9 bases, there was a span of 4 bases. This CDR3 comprises 11 residues. The CDR3 DNA follows: TGTGCCAGCAGTGAAGTCGGTGAGCAGTTCTTC. Its protein product is CASSEVGEQFF.

The rearrangement joins TRBV13 to TRBJ2-3; 9 nucleotides agree with TRBD2. CDR1 PRHDT and CDR2 FYEKMQ come from the germline V gene (reference sequence). V lost 4 bases, J lost 1 base, and 3 bases stayed unmatched. CDR3 size: 15 residues. CDR3: CASSSRGGGTDTQYF. The DNA for the CDR3 is TGTGCCAGCAGCTCGCGGGGGGGAGGCACAGATACGCAGTATTTT.

This sequence joins TRBV5-1 and TRBJ2-2; 7 nucleotides agree with TRBD2. Germline V gene data show CDR1 as SGHRS and CDR2 as YFSETQ. V was pared by 0 bases and J by 5 bases, with 7 bases of the junction left unmatched. CDR3 length: 16 residues. CDR3 nucleotides: TGCGCCAGCAGCTTGGTGGCGGGGGTTTTAACCGGGGAGCTGTTTTTT. It translates to CASSLVAGVLTGELFF.

V is TRBV6-6 and J is TRBJ1-5, with 8 bases aligning to TRBD1. V was pared by 5 bases and J by 7 bases, with 13 bases of the junction left unmatched. Germline assignment: CDR1 MNHNY and CDR2 SVGAGI (reference sequence). This CDR3 contains 16 residues. The chain's CDR3 is CASSPAGTGWEQPQHF. The CDR3, as DNA: TGTGCCAGCAGTCCGGCCGGGACAGGTTGGGAACAGCCCCAGCATTTT.

The chain joins TRBV5-6 to TRBJ2-3; 9 bases fit TRBD2. The V segment lost 4 bases and the J segment 5 bases; nucleotides outside the gene matches: 11. The CDR3 totals 16 residues. Germline loops: CDR1 SGHDT, CDR2 YYEEEE. CDR3 sequence: CASSRTSVNYLDTQYF. The CDR3, as DNA: TGTGCCAGCAGCCGGACTAGCGTTAACTATTTAGATACGCAGTATTTT.

The CDR3, as DNA: TGTGCCAGTAGCGAAACAGGGGTCTATGGCTACACCTTC. Its protein is CASSETGVYGYTF. V and J are TRBV19 and TRBJ1-2, with 7 bases aligning to TRBD1. Germline-derived CDR1 and CDR2 are LNHDA and SQIVND (reference sequence). Trimming took 6 bases from V and 4 from J; bases not matched to a gene: 5. The CDR3 loop spans 13 amino acids.

The rearrangement links TRBV7-8 to TRBJ2-5; 7 nucleotides align to TRBD2. With V trimmed by 5 bases and J by 5 bases, 14 bases remained unmatched. The length of the CDR3 is 16 residues. The germline gives CDR1 SGHVS, CDR2 FQNEAQ. Here the CDR3 DNA reads TGTGCCAGCAGCCCTGGGGGGGGAGGTTCGTGGGAGACCCAGTACTTC. This gives the protein CASSPGGGGSWETQYF.

The CDR3 DNA follows: TGTGCCAGCAGCCAAGGAGACTCCAACACAGATACGCAGTATTTT. Translation: CASSQGDSNTDTQYF. The chain couples TRBV4-2 to TRBJ2-3, with unresolved D. The germline V and J ends were trimmed by 1 base and 2 bases, with 10 bases remaining between them. The CDR3 contains 15 residues. The germline V gene has CDR1 LGHNA and CDR2 YNFKEQ.

This clone was recorded many times. The gene calls are TRBV29-1 and TRBJ2-4, with TRBD1 as a possible D gene (5 bases). The germline V gene encodes CDR1 SQVTM and CDR2 ANQGSEA. The CDR3 spans 11 residues. V was clipped by 6 bases and J by 9 bases, with 12 bases between them. The CDR3 reads CSVGADSIQYF. Here the CDR3 DNA reads TGCAGCGTAGGGGCAGATTCCATTCAGTACTTC.

This clone has just one count. The rearrangement links TRBV7-3 to TRBJ2-2; 10 bases map to TRBD1. Germline CDR1 reads SGHTA; CDR2 reads FQGTGA. The CDR3 runs to 16 residues. Germline trimming cut 4 bases from V and 5 bases from J; bases unmatched to any gene: 7. The CDR3 is CASSSGQGLRTGELFF. CDR3 sequence (DNA): TGTGCCAGCAGCTCGGGACAGGGGCTGAGGACCGGGGAGCTGTTTTTT.